Listed below are T cell receptor beta chains from one sample, sequenced in a study of CXCR3-negative and CXCR3-positive naive CD8 T cells. From its re-call of the 5' RACE reads, TCRdb lists each CDR3 protein once, without DNA. In total, the table holds about 3,400 distinct CDR3 sequences. Material for sequencing was naive CXCR3- CD8+ T cells from blood. The receptor set was obtained from a human donor in good health. Some clones in this sample may be carry-over from other donors' samples. The CDR3 runs from the conserved cysteine through the conserved F or W. Size is omitted from some rows. Given values are once, few, many or a class for expanded clones.

-,TRBV12-3/TRBV12-4,TRBJ2-1,CASSLGSEQFF
medium-sized,TRBV6-6,TRBJ2-1,CASSHLAGGISYNEQFF
-,TRBV29-1,TRBJ2-7,CSVEGIGAESYEQYF
medium-sized,TRBV11-2,TRBJ1-5,CASSLKPSPRTVGNQPQHF
-,TRBV20-1,TRBJ2-2,CSAWGQTGELFF
-,TRBV11-3,TRBJ2-1,CASSYLAGGGNEQFF
medium-sized,TRBV20-1,TRBJ2-7,CSARDKGSASYEQYF
medium-sized,TRBV10-3,TRBJ2-3,CAINRDTGGADTQYF
-,TRBV28,TRBJ2-1,CASSIVGGTHDNEQFF
large,TRBV6-4,TRBJ2-2,CASSDSGTSGTEELFF
medium-sized,TRBV29-1,TRBJ1-2,CSVEWLASGYTF
medium-sized,TRBV29-1,TRBJ2-1,CSVEETVNEQFF
medium-sized,TRBV7-2,TRBJ2-5,CASSLEQGIYQALTQETQYF
medium-sized,TRBV20-1,TRBJ2-7,CSALRDRDYEQYF
-,TRBV20-1,TRBJ2-1,CSAQPSGLASTGEQFF
medium-sized,TRBV12-3/TRBV12-4,TRBJ2-5,CASSPDRQSQETQYF
-,TRBV6-5,TRBJ2-1,CASRSTSGGSYNEQFF
-,TRBV6-2/TRBV6-3,TRBJ2-2,CASSLSGTGVTELFF
-,TRBV19,TRBJ2-1,CASTPGLAYNEQFF
medium-sized,TRBV6-5,TRBJ2-2,CASSSDFSTGELFF
medium-sized,TRBV29-1,TRBJ1-2,CSVEDVEKDYGYTF
medium-sized,TRBV29-1,TRBJ1-1,CSSWTGGSEAFF
medium-sized,TRBV12-3/TRBV12-4,TRBJ2-1,CASSGDRFYNEQFF
medium-sized,TRBV3-1,TRBJ2-7,CASSQDGSRYEQYF
-,TRBV6-5,TRBJ2-5,CASATTQGHQETQYF
-,TRBV20-1,TRBJ2-1,CSATWVRGSAYNEQFF
large,TRBV7-8,TRBJ1-4,CASSFLQGRNEKLFF
medium-sized,TRBV7-2,TRBJ2-3,CASSQLTATQAPPGDTQYF
medium-sized,TRBV2,TRBJ2-1,CASSVDRGGPYNEQFF
medium-sized,TRBV3-1,TRBJ2-5,CASSQDRVTGYETQYF
medium-sized,TRBV5-5,TRBJ2-3,CASSPTLDWDTQYF
-,TRBV27,TRBJ2-2,CASSLYDETGELFF
large,TRBV9,TRBJ2-2,CASSGSNTGELFF
medium-sized,TRBV4-1,TRBJ1-1,CASSQFGQGPNLDDEYTEAFF
medium-sized,TRBV29-1,TRBJ2-1,CSVQGGSYNEQFF
medium-sized,TRBV29-1,TRBJ2-7,CSVRTADSYEQYF
medium-sized,TRBV12-3/TRBV12-4,TRBJ2-4,CASSLGAALGLVAKNIQYF
medium-sized,TRBV29-1,TRBJ2-1,CSVVPGTGTYNEQFF
medium-sized,TRBV7-3,TRBJ2-1,CASSLTAGDSYNEQFF
medium-sized,TRBV29-1,TRBJ1-5,CSVTFRDGRNQPQHF
-,TRBV21-1,TRBJ1-1,CASSPGTYTAFF